What follows is one TCR beta chain and its context. Clones were read by immunoSEQ multiplex PCR, and TCRdb kept only the in-frame ones, dropping some. The sample yields about 98,000 clones, 93% seen once. Patients with a history of autoimmune disease or on systemic immunosuppression were excluded. This sample was taken from a study of OX40 agonist ivuxolimab in advanced cancers. V gave up 7 bases and J gave up 5 bases, with 15 bases separating them. The CDR3 covers 14 residues. Germline V gives CDR1 SGHRS, CDR2 YFSETQ. The source of this sequence is an adult with an advanced solid tumor such as melanoma, head and neck, liver or kidney cancer. This specimen consisted of CD4+ or CD8+ T cells sorted from blood, obtained in a trial of the OX40 agonist ivuxolimab. The rearrangement uses TRBV5-1 and TRBJ2-2; tentative D call: TRBD2 (6 bases). The CDR3 loop is CASFRTGETGELFF. The CDR3 DNA sequence: TGCGCCAGCTTTCGGACGGGGGAGACCGGGGAGCTGTTTTTT.